Listed here are 30 T cell receptor beta chains from one sample, sequenced in a study of shared T cell receptors in the human thymus. Produced via immunoSEQ multiplex PCR; TCRdb's table is partial and in-frame only. Of about 710,000 clones in the sample, 80% to 90% were seen once. These data also featured in a second study, about human thymus T cells.

The sequenced material came from thymocytes. The receptors stem from a boy under three years old with a congenital heart defect.

The chain carries TRBV4-3 and TRBJ2-7; 11 bases fit TRBD1. The CDR3 is made up of 17 amino acids. Germline CDR1 LGHNA, CDR2 YSLEER. Losses at the gene ends were 0 bases for V and 5 bases for J; bases not matched to a gene: 9. CDR3: CASSQDGRDRGVHEQYF. Here the CDR3 DNA reads TGCGCCAGCAGCCAAGATGGTCGGGACAGGGGGGTGCACGAGCAGTACTTC.

The chain has TRBV27 and TRBJ2-7; the D gene is possibly TRBD1 (6 bases). V was cut by 4 bases and J by 2 bases, with 15 bases left in between. CDR1 is MNHEY and CDR2 is SMNVEV in the germline V gene (reference sequence). The CDR3 length is 15 residues. CDR3 amino acids: CASSSPQGRPYEQYF. The CDR3, as DNA: TGTGCCAGCAGTTCCCCTCAGGGGCGCCCCTACGAGCAGTACTTC.

The gene calls are TRBV5-1 and TRBJ1-2, with no clear D. The CDR3 totals 14 residues. Per the germline V gene, CDR1 is SGHRS and CDR2 is YFSETQ. Trimming took off 4 bases at V and 3 bases at J, with 13 bases between the two ends. Here the CDR3 reads CASSANPPYYGYTF. The DNA of the CDR3 is TGCGCCAGCAGCGCTAACCCCCCCTACTATGGCTACACCTTC.

The table lists this clone with a count of one. The genes are TRBV28 and TRBJ2-7; 13 bases agree with TRBD2. With V trimmed by 6 bases and J by 2 bases, 13 bases remained unmatched. CDR3 length: 18 amino acids. Germline V gene lookup returns CDR1 MDHEN and CDR2 SYDVKM. This CDR3 is CASSRGLAGLSNPYEQYF. DNA for the CDR3: TGTGCCAGCAGCCGGGGACTAGCGGGATTATCAAACCCCTACGAGCAGTACTTC.

In its sample, this clone was seen a few times. The V call is TRBV19, the J call TRBJ1-2, with D unresolved. Germline CDR1 and CDR2: LNHDA and SQIVND (reference sequence). The V end was cut by 5 bases, the J end by 5 bases, with 15 bases between. The CDR3 is 14 residues long. For the CDR3, the DNA is TGTGCCAGTAGTCAGAGGGCAGGATCTTATGGCTACACCTTC. Translation gives CASSQRAGSYGYTF.

With regard to this clone: Other DNA sequences in this sample translate to the same CDR3. The chain combines TRBV20-1 with TRBJ2-7; no clear D gene. Germline assignment: CDR1 DFQATT and CDR2 SNEGSKA (reference sequence). This CDR3 has 10 residues. Trimming shortened V by 5 bases and J by 4 bases, and 6 bases separated the two germline ends. The CDR3 nucleotides read TGCAGTGCTTCGCGGTACGAGCAGTACTTC. This encodes CSASRYEQYF.

This sequence joins TRBV14 and TRBJ1-4; weak D call: TRBD1 (5 bases). This CDR3 is 17 amino acids long. The germline V and J ends were trimmed by 0 bases and 7 bases, with 18 bases remaining between them. Germline V gene data show CDR1 as SGHDN and CDR2 as FVKESK. The chain's CDR3 is CASSQDRGFKYSEKLFF. The CDR3 DNA reads TGTGCCAGCAGCCAAGATCGGGGGTTTAAGTACAGTGAAAAACTGTTTTTT.

This clone showed up just once. V gene TRBV5-4 combines with J gene TRBJ1-4, with TRBD1 identical over 11 bases. Trimming took 4 bases from V and 6 from J; bases not matched to a gene: 5. The CDR3 has 15 amino acids. The germline V gene has CDR1 SGHNT and CDR2 YYREEE (reference sequence). The CDR3 loop is CASSPGQGADEKLFF. The CDR3, as DNA: TGTGCCAGCAGCCCAGGACAGGGGGCTGATGAAAAACTGTTTTTT.

This rearrangement joins TRBV11-2 to TRBJ2-6; no firm D call. Trimming stripped 1 base from V and 2 bases from J, with 9 bases between. In germline, CDR1 is SGHAT, CDR2 FQNNGV. The CDR3 spans 16 residues. CDR3 in DNA: TGTGCCAGCAGCTTAGTTTTCGGAGCTGGGGCCAACGTCCTGACTTTC. The encoded protein is CASSLVFGAGANVLTF.

The rearrangement links TRBV15 to TRBJ2-1; 14 nucleotides match TRBD2. V shed 0 bases, J shed 5 bases, and the junction held 6 bases outside the gene matches. This CDR3 is 18 amino acids long. Germline lookup yields CDR1 LNHNV and CDR2 YYDKDF (reference sequence). CDR3: CATSREGTSGSEDNEQFF. Written as DNA, the CDR3 is TGTGCCACCAGCAGAGAAGGGACTAGCGGGAGCGAAGACAATGAGCAGTTCTTC. Supplemented by reference TRBV15 and TRBJ2-1, the full variable domain reads DAMVIQNPRYQVTQFGKPVTLSCSQTLNHNVMYWYQQKSSQAPKLLFHYYDKDFNNEADTPDNFQSRRPNTSFCFLDIRSPGLGDTAMYLCATSREGTSGSEDNEQFFGPGTRLTVL.

The V call is TRBV28, the J call TRBJ1-1, with a possible D match to TRBD1 (6 bases). Germline CDR1 and CDR2: MDHEN and SYDVKM. Deletions cut 0 bases from V and 9 bases from J, with 11 bases between. This CDR3 is 13 amino acids long. CDR3 loop: CASSLWNREQAFF. The CDR3 region has the DNA TGTGCCAGCAGTTTATGGAACAGGGAACAAGCTTTCTTT.

The chain employs TRBV6-1 and TRBJ1-5; TRBD1 is a possible D gene (6 bases). CDR1 is MNHNS and CDR2 is SASEGT in the germline V gene. CDR3 length equals 16 residues. The V end lost 1 base, the J end lost 4 bases, and 14 bases lay between the germline ends. The CDR3 sequence: CASSEVRQEPNQPQHF. In DNA form, the CDR3 reads TGTGCCAGCAGTGAAGTCCGACAGGAACCTAATCAGCCCCAGCATTTT.

The CDR3 sequence: CASSVFFQGSRTEAFF. The CDR3 DNA is TGTGCCAGCAGTGTCTTTTTCCAGGGTTCGAGGACTGAAGCTTTCTTT. V usage is TRBV27 and J usage is TRBJ1-1; tentatively, D is TRBD1 (5 bases). Germline V lookup: CDR1 MNHEY, CDR2 SMNVEV (reference sequence). The CDR3 extends over 16 amino acids. V lost 5 bases and J lost 5, with 21 bases in between.

The rearrangement uses TRBV30 and TRBJ1-1; TRBD1 matches at 7 bases. The germline gives CDR1 GTSNPN, CDR2 SVGIG (reference sequence). V was pared by 1 base and J by 5 bases, with 7 bases of the junction left unmatched. CDR3 length equals 14 residues. CDR3 protein: CAWSGRGLKTEAFF. The CDR3 DNA reads TGTGCCTGGAGTGGGAGGGGGCTAAAGACTGAAGCTTTCTTT.

This clone is a singleton in its sample. The V gene is TRBV19, the J gene TRBJ2-6, with TRBD1 as a possible D gene (5 bases). CDR3 length: 16 residues. The V gene's germline CDR1 is LNHDA and CDR2 SQIVND (reference sequence). V was clipped by 4 bases and J by 0 bases, with 10 bases between them. For the CDR3, the DNA is TGTGCCAGTAGTAACAGGCGGATCTCTGGGGCCAACGTCCTGACTTTC. Protein product: CASSNRRISGANVLTF.

The CDR3 nucleotides are TGTGCCAGCCGCGGGACAGGGGCGTACGAGCAGTACTTC. Translated, it gives CASRGTGAYEQYF. The chain carries TRBV27 and TRBJ2-7, with 10 positions matching TRBD1. CDR1 and CDR2 from the germline V gene are MNHEY and SMNVEV (reference sequence). The CDR3 is 13 amino acids. With V trimmed by 8 bases and J by 4 bases, 5 bases remained unmatched.

This clone was recorded once. The chain links TRBV27 to TRBJ1-4, with 9 bases aligning to TRBD1. The germline CDR1 and CDR2 sequences are MNHEY and SMNVEV (reference sequence). J lost 3 bases, V lost 4 bases, and 18 bases had no gene match. CDR3 length: 20 residues. Here the CDR3 reads CASSSQTGTGRFSANEKLFF. The CDR3 DNA sequence: TGTGCCAGCAGTTCCCAAACCGGGACAGGGAGGTTTTCGGCTAATGAAAAACTGTTTTTT.

This clone was picked up one time. The chain couples TRBV28 to TRBJ2-4, with 8 bases that match TRBD1. Germline trimming cut 5 bases from V and 6 bases from J; bases unmatched to any gene: 9. This CDR3 contains 15 residues. CDR1 is MDHEN, CDR2 SYDVKM, per germline. In DNA, the CDR3 is TGTGCCAGCAGTCTGCTCCCCGGACAGGGAAACATTCAGTACTTC. It specifies CASSLLPGQGNIQYF.

The chain has TRBV25-1 and TRBJ1-6, with 7 bases that match TRBD1. In germline, CDR1 is MGHDK, CDR2 SYGVNS. The CDR3 sequence is 12 residues long. V was pared by 6 bases and J by 7 bases, with 0 bases of the junction left unmatched. CDR3 in amino acids: CASSRGNSPLHF. CDR3 sequence (DNA): TGTGCCAGCAGCAGGGGGAATTCACCCCTCCACTTT.

The V gene is TRBV5-1, the J gene TRBJ1-1, with a weak D call TRBD1 (6 bases). Germline V gene data show CDR1 as SGHRS and CDR2 as YFSETQ. The germline V and J ends were trimmed by 1 base and 7 bases, with 8 bases remaining between them. This CDR3 spans 12 amino acids. CDR3 sequence reads: CASSLLQGEAFF. For the CDR3, the DNA is TGCGCCAGCAGCTTGTTACAGGGTGAAGCTTTCTTT.

The CDR3 sequence: CSVDIGTNTYEQYF. DNA for the CDR3: TGCAGCGTTGATATTGGTACAAATACCTACGAGCAGTACTTC. V usage is TRBV29-1 and J usage is TRBJ2-7; D is ambiguous. This CDR3 comprises 14 residues. V lost 3 bases and J 2 bases, leaving 14 bases between the germline ends. CDR1 SQVTM and CDR2 ANQGSEA come from the germline V gene.

This clone was seen a few times. This chain uses TRBV15 with TRBJ1-5, with TRBD1 matching over 7 bases. The V segment lost 3 bases and the J segment 0 bases; nucleotides outside the gene matches: 11. The CDR3 is 18 amino acids. Germline assignment: CDR1 LNHNV and CDR2 YYDKDF (reference sequence). CDR3 sequence (DNA): TGTGCCACCAGCAGTGCCGGGACAGCACTTTATAGCAATCAGCCCCAGCATTTT. As protein: CATSSAGTALYSNQPQHF.

The chain links TRBV9 to TRBJ2-3; D ambiguous. The CDR3 is 12 amino acids. V dropped 0 bases and J dropped 5 bases, with 4 bases sitting between them. Germline values: CDR1 SGDLS, CDR2 YYNGEE. This CDR3 reads CASSVAGDTQYF. The CDR3 DNA reads as TGTGCCAGCAGCGTAGCGGGAGATACGCAGTATTTT. Supplemented by reference TRBV9 and TRBJ2-3, the full variable domain reads DSGVTQTPKHLITATGQRVTLRCSPRSGDLSVYWYQQSLDQGLQFLIQYYNGEERAKGNILERFSAQQFPDLHSELNLSSLELGDSALYFCASSVAGDTQYFGPGTRLTVL.

This chain joins TRBV5-6 and TRBJ2-3, with TRBD2 matching 15 bases. Germline CDR1 reads SGHDT; CDR2 reads YYEEEE. The V gene end was trimmed by 4 bases and the J gene end by 1 base; junction bases not matched to a gene: 7. The CDR3 runs to 18 residues. The CDR3 nucleotides are TGTGCCAGCAGCCCAGGACTAGCGGGAGGGCAGGGCACAGATACGCAGTATTTT. This encodes CASSPGLAGGQGTDTQYF.

A single count supports this clone. In nucleotides, the CDR3 is TGCGCCAGCAGCCTGATCCCGGAAGGGACTAGCGTCACCTACGAGCAGTACTTC. This encodes CASSLIPEGTSVTYEQYF. The chain links TRBV4-1 to TRBJ2-7; 10 nucleotides align to TRBD2. The germline CDR1 and CDR2 sequences are MGHRA and YSYEKL. The ends lost 4 bases at V and 2 bases at J; junction bases unmatched: 14. CDR3 size: 18 residues.

The V and J genes are TRBV7-9 and TRBJ2-1, with D perhaps TRBD1 (6 bases). Trimming removed 5 bases from V and 2 bases from J, with 19 bases in between. From germline, CDR1 is SEHNR and CDR2 FQNEAQ (reference sequence). The CDR3 totals 17 residues. DNA for the CDR3: TGTGCCAGCAGCCCCCGGGACACCAGAACTACCTACAATGAGCAGTTCTTC. Translated, it gives CASSPRDTRTTYNEQFF.

The chain employs TRBV5-8 and TRBJ1-5, with a weak D call TRBD1 (6 bases). CDR3 length equals 17 residues. With 2 bases removed from V and 0 bases from J, the gap between germline ends came to 15 bases. From germline, CDR1 is SGHTS and CDR2 YDEGEE. As DNA, the CDR3 is TGTGCCAGCAGCTTTGGGCAGGGGATCGGTAGCAATCAGCCCCAGCATTTT. The encoded protein is CASSFGQGIGSNQPQHF.

This clone was picked up a small number of times. The genes are TRBV5-1 and TRBJ1-5; 10 bases are shared with TRBD1. The CDR3 consists of 15 residues. CDR1 is SGHRS and CDR2 is YFSETQ in the germline V gene. J gave up 6 bases and V 3 bases, and 6 bases lay outside the gene matches. CDR3: CASSSGTGEGQPQHF. The CDR3, as DNA: TGCGCCAGCAGCTCCGGGACAGGGGAGGGTCAGCCCCAGCATTTT.

This rearrangement joins TRBV15 to TRBJ2-2; no clear D gene. This CDR3 has 15 amino acids. Germline V gene sequence: CDR1 LNHNV, CDR2 YYDKDF (reference sequence). Deletions cut 1 base from V and 1 base from J, with 7 bases between. The CDR3 bases are TGTGCCACCAGCAGAGCAATCCAGAACACCGGGGAGCTGTTTTTT. Amino acids: CATSRAIQNTGELFF.

The CDR3 DNA follows: TGTGCCAGCAGTTCCAAACCCGGGACTAGCGGGAGATCGTTCGCCTACGAGCAGTACTTC. It codes for CASSSKPGTSGRSFAYEQYF. The V and J genes are TRBV28 and TRBJ2-7, with TRBD2 identical over 14 bases. Germline V CDR1 and CDR2: MDHEN, SYDVKM. Trimming cost V 4 bases and J 2 bases; bases outside gene matches: 16. CDR3 length: 20 amino acids. The complete variable domain, with remaining parts taken from reference TRBV28 and TRBJ2-7, reads DVKVTQSSRYLVKRTGEKVFLECVQDMDHENMFWYRQDPGLGLRLIYFSYDVKMKEKGDIPEGYSVSREKKERFSLILESASTNQTSMYLCASSSKPGTSGRSFAYEQYFGPGTRLTVT.